The present TCR beta chain was sequenced within a study of blood T cell repertoires in COVID-19. In the study overall: Specimens from acute and convalescent COVID-19 originated in the United States, Italy and Spain. T cells, B-cell-depleted T cells, or PBMCs supplied cDNA or gDNA.

The germline V gene has CDR1 MNHEY and CDR2 SMNVEV (reference sequence). The trim removed 2 bases at V and 2 bases at J, leaving 15 bases unmatched. The CDR3 consists of 18 residues. Original methodology: Reference gene primer amplification gave nucleated cell count estimates. Sequencing was performed with immunoSEQ multiplex PCR; in TCRdb, only in-frame clones are kept and a portion is missing. Clone size and V and J calls were adopted from that table, with D and trimming inferred from the DNA. The sample contains roughly 150,000 clones, about 86% of which appear only once. Sequenced input: peripheral blood. The TCR was taken from a human donor in a cohort sampled during active COVID-19. The chain is built from TRBV27 and TRBJ2-7; 7 bases align to TRBD1. CDR3 bases: TGTGCCAGCAGTTTAACTGCCGCGGACAGGATCATCCCCTACGAGCAGTACTTC. This translates into CASSLTAADRIIPYEQYF.